The 18 T cell receptor beta chains given below trace back to one sample, sequenced in a study of brain T cells in children with intractable seizures. Some clones are missing from TCRdb's copy, which holds only in-frame ones; the method was immunoSEQ multiplex PCR. The repertoire holds roughly 80,000 clones, 91% seen once, with about 23% in the top ten. Sequencing was performed on peripheral blood, taken at surgery. The origin of the receptors is a girl aged 2-9 years with Rasmussen encephalitis and intractable seizures.

The chain uses TRBV24-1 and TRBJ1-4, with a possible D match to TRBD1 (5 bases). This CDR3 is 16 amino acids long. CDR1 is KGHDR, CDR2 SFDVKD, per germline. Trimming removed 12 bases at V and 0 bases at J, with 19 bases between. The DNA of the CDR3 is TGTGCCTCCAAGGGGTATTATACTGCAACTAATGAAAAACTGTTTTTT. It translates to CASKGYYTATNEKLFF.

The chain couples TRBV5-1 to TRBJ2-7; 7 bases match TRBD2. J lost 0 bases, V lost 5 bases, and 8 bases had no gene match. This CDR3 is 15 amino acids long. CDR1 and CDR2 (germline): SGHRS, YFSETQ. The CDR3 DNA reads as TGCGCCAGCAGAAGGGGCGGGAGCGACTCCTACGAGCAGTACTTC. Encoded protein: CASRRGGSDSYEQYF.

The rearrangement links TRBV2 to TRBJ1-4, with no clear D. Trimming stripped 5 bases from V and 0 bases from J, with 7 bases between. Germline V gives CDR1 SNHLY, CDR2 FYNNEI. The CDR3 contains 14 residues. DNA of the CDR3: TGTGCCAGCAGTCGACGGTCAACTAATGAAAAACTGTTTTTT. Protein product: CASSRRSTNEKLFF.

The J gene is TRBJ2-2, the V gene TRBV5-1; perhaps TRBD2 as D (5 bases). The germline V and J ends were trimmed by 0 bases and 4 bases, with 7 bases remaining between them. The CDR3 length is 14 residues. Germline lookup yields CDR1 SGHRS and CDR2 YFSETQ. CDR3 in amino acids: CASSLAGFTGELFF. For the CDR3, the DNA is TGCGCCAGCAGCTTGGCGGGATTCACCGGGGAGCTGTTTTTT.

Note on this clone: One end of the junction fails to match germline, which may point to a read error. This chain uses TRBV9 with TRBJ1-1; D ambiguous. Germline V gene lookup returns CDR1 SGDLS and CDR2 YYNGEE. The CDR3 length is 14 residues. The CDR3 sequence: CASSVDSSGLKLSF. The CDR3 nucleotides read TGTGCCAGCAGCGTAGACAGCTCCGGCTTAAAGCTTTCTTTT.

The J gene is TRBJ2-6, the V gene TRBV7-2, with 7 bases aligning to TRBD1. Germline V gene lookup returns CDR1 SGHTA and CDR2 FQGNSA. The length of the CDR3 is 17 residues. Trimming at V came to 5 bases and at J to 0 bases, leaving 7 bases not matched to a gene. CDR3 sequence reads: CASSARDSYSGANVLTF. The CDR3 region has the DNA TGTGCCAGCAGCGCCCGGGACAGTTACTCTGGGGCCAACGTCCTGACTTTC.

The chain joins TRBV12-3 or TRBV12-4 to TRBJ1-6; perhaps TRBD1 as D (6 bases). The germline V and J ends were trimmed by 6 bases and 7 bases, with 7 bases remaining between them. This CDR3 region has 12 residues. CDR3 in DNA: TGTGCCAGCAGCGACAGGAATTCACCCCTCCACTTT. Translating it yields CASSDRNSPLHF.

This clone was counted a single time. The V call is TRBV6-2 or TRBV6-3, the J call TRBJ2-5, with 14 bases aligning to TRBD2. Unmatched junction bases numbered 4, after V lost 1 base and J lost 6 bases. The V gene's germline CDR1 is MNHEY and CDR2 SVGEGT. The CDR3 totals 16 residues. Here the CDR3 DNA reads TGTGCCAGCAGTTACTTTGGGACTAGCGGGGGAAAGACCCAGTACTTC. It yields the protein CASSYFGTSGGKTQYF.

V and J are TRBV11-2 and TRBJ2-7; TRBD1 matches at 7 bases. Germline CDR1 reads SGHAT; CDR2 reads FQNNGV. The CDR3 contains 15 residues. Trimming took 1 base from V and 2 from J; bases not matched to a gene: 5. The DNA for the CDR3 is TGTGCCAGCAGCTTAGGGACAGGTCTTGCCTACGAGCAGTACTTC. It translates to CASSLGTGLAYEQYF.

The rearrangement uses TRBV11-2 and TRBJ1-5; a possible D gene is TRBD1 (5 bases). The CDR3 is 15 amino acids. From germline, CDR1 is SGHAT and CDR2 FQNNGV. V was trimmed by 0 bases and J by 4 bases, leaving 10 bases between them. CDR3 amino acids: CASSLDVGVNQPQHF. Written as DNA, the CDR3 is TGTGCCAGCAGCTTAGATGTGGGGGTAAATCAGCCCCAGCATTTT.

This chain links TRBV14 with TRBJ2-2; D gene ambiguous. Germline V lookup: CDR1 SGHDN, CDR2 FVKESK. Trimming removed 4 bases at V and 0 bases at J, with 3 bases between. The CDR3 covers 13 residues. As DNA, the CDR3 is TGTGCCAGCAGCCTCACGAACACCGGGGAGCTGTTTTTT. The encoded protein is CASSLTNTGELFF.

Concerning this clone: An end of the junction does not agree with germline; a read error may underlie this. The V call is TRBV19, the J call TRBJ2-7; D is ambiguous. This CDR3 region has 15 residues. CDR1 LNHDA and CDR2 SQIVND come from the germline V gene (reference sequence). The CDR3 loop reads CASSQSLGSSYGQYF. The CDR3 DNA sequence: TGTGCCAGTAGCCAGTCCTTAGGGTCCTCCTACGGGCAGTACTTC.

The gene calls are TRBV27 and TRBJ2-1; D may match TRBD1 or TRBD2 (5 bases each). Per the germline V gene, CDR1 is MNHEY and CDR2 is SMNVEV (reference sequence). V gave up 7 bases and J gave up 6 bases, with 19 bases separating them. This CDR3 is 15 amino acids long. The CDR3 reads CASTSARLGTNEQFF. CDR3 DNA: TGTGCCAGCACTTCCGCGAGGCTAGGGACCAATGAGCAGTTCTTC.

This clone was observed a handful of times. Other DNA sequences from this sample encode an identical CDR3 as well. The chain employs TRBV27 and TRBJ1-6, with D unresolved. This CDR3 is built from 12 residues. The germline V gene has CDR1 MNHEY and CDR2 SMNVEV (reference sequence). The V gene lost 3 bases and the J gene lost 7 bases, with 4 bases spanning the gap. CDR3 loop: CASSFPNSPLHF. The CDR3 coding sequence is TGTGCCAGCAGTTTCCCAAATTCACCCCTCCACTTT.

This chain joins TRBV19 and TRBJ1-1, with D tentatively TRBD1 (6 bases). V was shortened by 8 bases and J by 2 bases, with 15 bases between the two germline ends. This CDR3 has 14 amino acids. Germline assignment: CDR1 LNHDA and CDR2 SQIVND (reference sequence). CDR3 nucleotide sequence: TGTGCCAGTCGTTTGGTGGGGGCCAACACTGAAGCTTTCTTT. Translated: CASRLVGANTEAFF.

This chain joins TRBV7-2 and TRBJ2-5; tentative D call: TRBD2 (6 bases). The germline V and J ends were trimmed by 0 bases and 2 bases, with 25 bases remaining between them. CDR1 and CDR2 (germline): SGHTA, FQGNSA. This CDR3 is 20 amino acids long. CDR3 loop: CASSLAIPGLRTGAQETQYF. CDR3 nucleotide sequence: TGTGCCAGCAGCTTAGCAATTCCGGGACTCAGGACTGGGGCGCAAGAGACCCAGTACTTC.

V and J are TRBV27 and TRBJ1-1; 12 bases fit TRBD1. In germline, CDR1 is MNHEY, CDR2 SMNVEV (reference sequence). V was pared by 5 bases and J by 1 base, with 8 bases of the junction left unmatched. There are 17 residues in the CDR3. CDR3 bases: TGTGCCAGCAGTCGTGGGACAGGGGGCGTCCGGAACACTGAAGCTTTCTTT. Protein product: CASSRGTGGVRNTEAFF.

This rearrangement joins TRBV6-1 to TRBJ1-6; D unresolved. Per the germline V gene, CDR1 is MNHNS and CDR2 is SASEGT. The CDR3 is 15 amino acids. Trimming removed 1 base from V and 7 bases from J, with 11 bases in between. Here the CDR3 reads CASSEVGRVNSPLHF. The CDR3 DNA reads as TGTGCCAGCAGTGAAGTGGGAAGGGTGAATTCACCCCTCCACTTT.